The T cell receptor beta chain described here comes from a study of T cells in Graves' hyperthyroidism and ophthalmopathy (dated by TCRdb to the late 2010s). Turning to the overall study: Peripheral blood was sampled at the time of initial diagnosis, prior to any treatment. To identify TCR V-J signatures that set the groups apart, the researchers used a discovery cohort of about a hundred patients, made up of about 44 with Graves' ophthalmopathy and 55 to 65 with stable Graves' hyperthyroidism. In addition, the study compared T-cell repertoires in thyroid tissue and in blood from roughly 6 Graves' hyperthyroidism patients. Whether ophthalmopathy could be predicted prospectively was tested in an independent validation cohort made up of 18 to 20 hyperthyroidism patients plus 17 patients who later progressed to ophthalmopathy. TCR Vbeta CDR3 sequencing of 120 to 150 peripheral blood samples (43 ophthalmopathy, roughly 74 hyperthyroidism and around 17 progressor patients) is reported in the paper. After blood sampling, hyperthyroidism patients were treated with methimazole at a starting dose of 30 mg daily, and ophthalmopathy patients were treated with high-dose intravenous methylprednisolone. The 100 or so discovery patients were randomly split 7:3 into training and test sets.

The CDR3 runs 13 residues from the cysteine to the phenylalanine. Only CDR3 DNA remains: 39 bases, in frame from the first base. V is pared back by 0 bases and J by 2 bases, with 5 bases lying between the germline termini. The CDR1 and CDR2 encoded by the germline V gene are SGDLS and YYNGEE. The TCR beta CDR3 regions were amplified from RNA transcripts. The TCR CDR3 was subjected to a first round of RT-PCR using the HTBI primer set and the Qiagen OneStep RT-PCR kit. The libraries were constructed in a second round of multiplex PCR and then size-selected and purified. Paired-end sequencing of the libraries was performed with 100 bp reads on an Illumina HiSeq2000. The authors' pipeline ran thus. SOAPnuke was used to process the raw data, removing reads that contained adapters or uncalled bases, had a mean Phred below 15, or lacked an exact match to the constant primer or identifier. High-quality paired reads were merged with COPE v1.2.5, and unique nucleotide sequences were defined as clonotypes. MiTCR v1.1 was used to align clonotypes to the IMGT TRBV, TRBD and TRBJ reference segments. Analysis was restricted to V-J combinations with a frequency above 0.0001, which covered about 99% of repertoires. The TCS score was defined as the ratio of F50 (clonal expansion) to E x V (chaos), calculated using BLOSUM62-based TCRdist between CDR3 peptides within each V-J. Welch's t-statistics and random forest reduced roughly 540 V-J features to about 12, which were used in a naive Bayes classifier (R e1071). In-frame beta chains were kept once TCRdb had trimmed the public reads at Q25 with fastp and called clones with MiXCR. All rows with the same CDR3 protein become a single entry with the most common DNA and genes. The authors' filters were not applied to this entry. The table for this sample lists hundreds of thousands of distinct CDR3 sequences; 17% of them were counted only once. The ten largest account for 15% to 20% of the sample.

Moderately to severely active disease, a Clinical Activity Score of at least 3, a NOSPECS grade of at least 4, and a duration under 3 months were present in ophthalmopathy patients. Any patient with an uncontrolled infection, another autoimmune disease, pregnancy or lactation was excluded. Clinical symptoms, serum thyroxine and TRAb, thyroid ultrasound, and orbital computed tomography formed the basis for the diagnoses. PBMCs were isolated from 7.5 to 10 ml of fresh peripheral blood by Ficoll-Paque density gradient centrifugation. Total RNA was extracted with Trizol reagent, and quality was checked on an Agilent 2100 Bioanalyzer. The paper's findings and limits, for the study overall: Ophthalmopathy was separated from stable hyperthyroidism by a 13 V-J signature model, with over 85% sensitivity and about 81% specificity obtained in cross-validation and 80%/75% obtained in testing. In validation, the model predicted progression to ophthalmopathy a median of about 6.8 months before onset, with roughly 68% sensitivity and about 75% specificity. Most expanded thyroid clonotypes (frequency above 0.001) were also found in blood, which suggests that blood repertoires may mirror thyroid immune responses. No statistical method was used to fix the sample size in advance, and group allocation was not hidden from the investigators.

This clonotype was detected many times. Its antigen specificity is not known. Per-base quality was not reported, and no clone a single base away is much larger than it. The origin of this receptor is a woman between 18 and 29 years old with Graves' ophthalmopathy. Material for sequencing was blood. This sequence uses TRBV9 and TRBJ2-5, with no confident D gene call. The CDR3 region: CASSVGPQETQYF. The bases read TGTGCCAGCAGCGTAGGGCCTCAAGAGACCCAGTACTTC.